This T cell receptor beta chain was obtained from a study of T cells in Graves' hyperthyroidism and ophthalmopathy. Overall study results and limits: Ophthalmopathy stood apart from stable hyperthyroidism in a 13 V-J model. Ophthalmopathy was model-predicted a median around seven months pre-onset.

The CDR3 loop spans 8 amino acids. With 6 bases removed from V and 16 bases from J, the gap between germline ends came to 7 bases. Germline V gene lookup returns CDR1 DFQATT and CDR2 SNEGSKA (reference sequence). On this clonotype itself: Antigen specificity is unknown.

TCR beta CDR3 regions were amplified from RNA transcripts. TCR CDR3 regions were first amplified by RT-PCR with HTBI primers. In TCRdb, the multiplex PCR reads were re-called with MiXCR into one record per CDR3 protein. This table holds 450,000 to 700,000 distinct CDR3 sequences, about 43% found once. The V call is TRBV20-1, the J call TRBJ2-6; D is unclear. Sequencing was performed on peripheral blood or thyroid tissue (not recorded which). The clonotype was recovered from a woman aged 18-29 years with Graves' hyperthyroidism. CDR3 amino acids: CSANGLTF. CDR3 DNA: TGCAGTGCGAACGGGCTGACTTTC.